The 17 T cell receptor beta chains given below trace back to one sample, sequenced in a study of blood T cell repertoires in COVID-19. Only in-frame clones appear in the TCRdb table, and some are missing; sequencing was by immunoSEQ multiplex PCR. The sample yields 400,000 to 450,000 clones, around 89% seen once. The sequencing sample was made of PBMCs or T cells enriched from blood (not recorded which). These receptors all come from a man aged 25-40 years who had recovered from COVID-19.

The chain joins TRBV15 to TRBJ1-2; unclear D gene. The CDR3 sequence is 16 residues long. The germline V gene has CDR1 LNHNV and CDR2 YYDKDF (reference sequence). V lost 6 bases to trimming and J lost 6 bases, with 23 bases between them. The CDR3 sequence: CATRSKVSNSRDGYTF. CDR3 DNA sequence: TGTGCCACCAGATCGAAGGTGTCGAACTCACGGGATGGCTACACCTTC.

The chain recombines TRBV19 with TRBJ2-7, with 9 bases matching TRBD1. The trim removed 5 bases at V and 5 bases at J, leaving 7 bases unmatched. Germline V CDR1 and CDR2: LNHDA, SQIVND (reference sequence). This CDR3 region has 14 residues. CDR3: CASSPGTGSHEQYF. CDR3 DNA sequence: TGTGCCAGTAGTCCGGGGACAGGGTCGCACGAGCAGTACTTC.

This sequence joins TRBV6-5 and TRBJ2-1; TRBD2 matches 9 bases. CDR1 and CDR2 from the germline V gene are MNHEY and SVGAGI. CDR3 length: 16 amino acids. Germline trimming cut 0 bases from V and 6 bases from J; bases unmatched to any gene: 6. The CDR3 region is CASSYSRAGGFNEQFF. The CDR3, as DNA: TGTGCCAGCAGTTACTCTCGGGCGGGAGGGTTCAATGAGCAGTTCTTC.

The chain employs TRBV4-1 and TRBJ2-7; TRBD1 matches at 9 bases. The CDR3 is made up of 15 amino acids. Trimming cost V 2 bases and J 3 bases; bases outside gene matches: 5. Germline CDR1 MGHRA, CDR2 YSYEKL. CDR3: CASSQPGQGFYEQYF. In DNA, the CDR3 is TGCGCCAGCAGCCAACCGGGACAGGGCTTCTACGAGCAGTACTTC.

The genes are TRBV14 and TRBJ2-2; D might be TRBD1 (5 bases). Germline V lookup: CDR1 SGHDN, CDR2 FVKESK. Trimming removed 2 bases at V and 1 base at J, with 11 bases between. The CDR3 contains 16 residues. The CDR3 region has the DNA TGTGCCAGCAGCCAAACCGGACAACGGAACACCGGGGAGCTGTTTTTT. It specifies CASSQTGQRNTGELFF. The full variable domain, its missing parts supplied by reference TRBV14 and TRBJ2-2, is EAGVTQFPSHSVIEKGQTVTLRCDPISGHDNLYWYRRVMGKEIKFLLHFVKESKQDESGMPNNRFLAERTGGTYSTLKVQPAELEDSGVYFCASSQTGQRNTGELFFGEGSRLTVL.

V is TRBV27 and J is TRBJ1-2, with TRBD1 matching 7 bases. CDR1 is MNHEY, CDR2 SMNVEV, per germline (reference sequence). The CDR3 is 16 residues long. Germline trimming cut 6 bases from V and 1 base from J; bases unmatched to any gene: 11. The CDR3 spells CASSPYGTEINYGYTF. DNA of the CDR3: TGTGCCAGCAGCCCTTATGGGACAGAAATTAACTATGGCTACACCTTC.

This chain links TRBV2 with TRBJ2-1; 7 bases map to TRBD1. After removal of 7 bases from V and 4 bases from J, the junction contained 4 bases not matched to a gene. This CDR3 has 13 residues. Per the germline V gene, CDR1 is SNHLY and CDR2 is FYNNEI. The CDR3 sequence: CASNRDSYNEQFF. The CDR3 coding sequence is TGTGCCAGCAACCGGGACAGTTACAATGAGCAGTTCTTC.

V and J are TRBV29-1 and TRBJ2-5, with 9 nucleotides matching TRBD2. There are 12 residues in the CDR3. The V gene's germline CDR1 is SQVTM and CDR2 ANQGSEA. V dropped 7 bases and J dropped 4; count of bases not matched to a gene: 4. The CDR3 loop is CSAKAGGETQYF. The CDR3 DNA reads as TGCAGCGCCAAAGCGGGGGGAGAGACCCAGTACTTC.

This chain uses TRBV28 with TRBJ2-7, with D uncertain. CDR1 and CDR2 from the germline V gene are MDHEN and SYDVKM. Between the trimmed V and J ends, which lost 5 bases and 2 bases, there was a span of 7 bases. This CDR3 has 12 residues. The CDR3 is CASSPLPYEQYF. In DNA, the CDR3 is TGTGCCAGCAGTCCCCTCCCCTACGAGCAGTACTTC. Together with reference TRBV28 and TRBJ2-7, the CDR3 gives the full variable domain: DVKVTQSSRYLVKRTGEKVFLECVQDMDHENMFWYRQDPGLGLRLIYFSYDVKMKEKGDIPEGYSVSREKKERFSLILESASTNQTSMYLCASSPLPYEQYFGPGTRLTVT.

The gene calls are TRBV18 and TRBJ2-1, with 9 bases fitting TRBD2. The CDR3 covers 16 residues. Per germline, CDR1 KGHSH and CDR2 LQKENI. V lost 1 base, J lost 7 bases, and 8 bases stayed unmatched. DNA for the CDR3: TGTGCCAGCTCACCACAGCTCGCGGGAGGGCTTAATGAGCAGTTCTTC. It yields the protein CASSPQLAGGLNEQFF. Drawing the rest from reference TRBV18 and TRBJ2-1, the complete variable domain is NAGVMQNPRHLVRRRGQEARLRCSPMKGHSHVYWYRQLPEEGLKFMVYLQKENIIDESGMPKERFSAEFPKEGPSILRIQQVVRGDSAAYFCASSPQLAGGLNEQFFGPGTRLTVL.

The chain employs TRBV29-1 and TRBJ1-2; 7 nucleotides match TRBD1. CDR1 is SQVTM and CDR2 is ANQGSEA in the germline V gene. The trim removed 0 bases at V and 5 bases at J, leaving 3 bases unmatched. The CDR3 loop spans 13 amino acids. CDR3 protein: CSVEEAGGYGYTF. The CDR3 DNA sequence: TGCAGCGTTGAAGAGGCAGGGGGGTATGGCTACACCTTC.

The rearrangement links TRBV11-2 to TRBJ2-7, with a tentative D call TRBD1 (8 bases). This CDR3 spans 14 amino acids. The V gene's germline CDR1 is SGHAT and CDR2 FQNNGV. Trimming removed 5 bases from V and 2 bases from J, with 13 bases in between. CDR3 in amino acids: CASSQTGGAYEQYF. The CDR3 nucleotides are TGTGCCAGCAGCCAAACAGGGGGGGCCTACGAGCAGTACTTC. The complete variable domain, with remaining parts taken from reference TRBV11-2 and TRBJ2-7, reads EAGVAQSPRYKIIEKRQSVAFWCNPISGHATLYWYQQILGQGPKLLIQFQNNGVVDDSQLPKDRFSAERLKGVDSTLKIQPAKLEDSAVYLCASSQTGGAYEQYFGPGTRLTVT.

This clone was found once. Additional DNA sequences in this sample encode the identical CDR3. The chain joins TRBV30 to TRBJ1-4; D may be TRBD1 (5 bases). Trimming left V 3 bases short and J 1 base short, with 9 bases between. This CDR3 comprises 14 residues. CDR1 and CDR2 from the germline V gene are GTSNPN and SVGIG (reference sequence). The CDR3 DNA follows: TGTGCCTGGAGCGTCGGGGGAACTAATGAAAAACTGTTTTTT. Its translation is CAWSVGGTNEKLFF. Combining the CDR3 with reference TRBV30 and TRBJ1-4 gives the whole variable domain SQTIHQWPATLVQPVGSPLSLECTVEGTSNPNLYWYRQAAGRGLQLLFYSVGIGQISSEVPQNLSASRPQDRQFILSSKKLLLSDSGFYLCAWSVGGTNEKLFFGSGTQLSVL.

The J gene is TRBJ2-3, the V gene TRBV28; 9 bases match TRBD2. Germline trimming cut 6 bases from V and 3 bases from J; bases unmatched to any gene: 7. Germline lookup yields CDR1 MDHEN and CDR2 SYDVKM. CDR3 length: 15 residues. CDR3 DNA: TGTGCCAGCAGGCTTAGCGGGGGAGGGACAGATACGCAGTATTTT. Amino acid sequence: CASRLSGGGTDTQYF.

This sequence joins TRBV2 and TRBJ1-3, with no clear D. This CDR3 has 11 amino acids. Germline CDR1 is SNHLY and CDR2 is FYNNEI. V lost 8 bases and J 3 bases, leaving 5 bases between the germline ends. CDR3 sequence: CASEGGNTIYF. The CDR3 bases are TGTGCCAGCGAGGGTGGAAACACCATATATTTT.

This clone was counted once. The rearrangement uses TRBV19 and TRBJ2-2, with unresolved D. Trimming removed 1 base from V and 6 bases from J, with 6 bases in between. The germline CDR1 and CDR2 sequences are LNHDA and SQIVND (reference sequence). The CDR3 runs 13 residues. Here the CDR3 reads CASSIVAAGELFF. CDR3 in DNA: TGTGCCAGTAGTATAGTTGCGGCCGGGGAGCTGTTTTTT.

The rearrangement joins TRBV3-1 (or the pseudogene TRBV3-2) to TRBJ2-2; D is possibly TRBD1 (5 bases). Per germline, CDR1 LGHDT and CDR2 YNNKEL (reference sequence). Trimming stripped 4 bases from V and 6 bases from J, with 18 bases between. The CDR3 contains 16 residues. CDR3 region: CASSPATYRPSGELFF. The CDR3 nucleotides are TGTGCCAGCAGCCCAGCGACTTACAGGCCATCCGGGGAGCTGTTTTTT.